This record looks at one TCR beta chain sequence and its context. Its antigen is still unknown. This sample is drawn from a study of OX40 agonist ivuxolimab in advanced cancers. Study details: Dose-escalation patients' cancers were hepatocellular carcinoma, melanoma, renal cell or head and neck cancer.

Sampled blood was obtained at baseline, cycle 4 day 1, and cycle 7 day 1. Only in-frame clones appear in the TCRdb table, and some are missing; sequencing was by immunoSEQ multiplex PCR. In the table there are 80,000 to 130,000 clones, 90% of which are singletons. Notes on the study in general: Circulating CD4+ and CD8+ T cells showed clonal expansion by week 6 at 0.1 to 3.0 mg/kg.

The ends lost 5 bases at V and 7 bases at J; junction bases unmatched: 6. The germline V gene encodes CDR1 SGHRS and CDR2 YFSETQ. The CDR3 contains 15 residues. The receptor was derived from an adult with an advanced solid tumor such as melanoma, head and neck, liver or kidney cancer. The V and J genes are TRBV5-1 and TRBJ1-6; 10 bases fit TRBD1. The source was CD4+ or CD8+ T cells sorted from blood, collected in a trial of the OX40 agonist ivuxolimab. The CDR3 loop is CASSDWTGGNSPLHF. In nucleotides, the CDR3 is TGCGCCAGCAGTGACTGGACAGGGGGAAATTCACCCCTCCACTTT. The full variable domain, rest sourced from reference TRBV5-1 and TRBJ1-6, is KAGVTQTPRYLIKTRGQQVTLSCSPISGHRSVSWYQQTPGQGLQFLFEYFSETQRNKGNFPGRFSGRQFSNSRSEMNVSTLELGDSALYLCASSDWTGGNSPLHFGNGTRLTVT.